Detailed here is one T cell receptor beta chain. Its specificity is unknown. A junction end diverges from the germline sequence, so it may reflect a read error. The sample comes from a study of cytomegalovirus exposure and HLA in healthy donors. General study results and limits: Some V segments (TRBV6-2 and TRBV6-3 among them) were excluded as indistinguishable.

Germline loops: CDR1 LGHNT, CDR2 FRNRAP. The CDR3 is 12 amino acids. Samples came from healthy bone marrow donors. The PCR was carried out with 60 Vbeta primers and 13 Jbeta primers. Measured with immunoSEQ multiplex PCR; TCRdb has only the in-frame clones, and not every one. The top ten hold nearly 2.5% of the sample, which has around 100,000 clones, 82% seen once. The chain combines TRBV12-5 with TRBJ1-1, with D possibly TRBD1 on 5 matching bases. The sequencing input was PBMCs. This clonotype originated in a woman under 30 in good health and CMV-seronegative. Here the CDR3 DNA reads TGTGCTAGTGGTTTGGGGGGCTCTAGGTTTCTCTTT. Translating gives CASGLGGSRFLF.